A single sample gave rise to the 30 T cell receptor beta chains below, sequenced in a study of CD4 T cells in relation to SARS-CoV-2 and coronaviruses. Assay: immunoSEQ multiplex PCR; the TCRdb copy retains only in-frame clones and omits some. Of about 37,000 clones in the sample, about four fifths were seen once. What these receptors recognize is not known. Input material: naive CD4+ T cells from PBMCs, cultured in vitro. The sample's subset: naive CD4+ T cells isolated by negative enrichment. These receptors all come from an adult with COVID-19.

The chain couples TRBV24-1 to TRBJ2-5; 8 nucleotides align to TRBD2. CDR3 length: 16 residues. Germline CDR1 and CDR2: KGHDR and SFDVKD. The trim removed 3 bases at V and 1 base at J, leaving 6 bases unmatched. In DNA, the CDR3 is TGTGCCACCAGTGATCCGGTAGCGGGGTTCCAAGAGACCCAGTACTTC. As protein: CATSDPVAGFQETQYF.

This chain connects TRBV24-1 to TRBJ2-3; D possibly corresponds to TRBD2 (5 bases). The CDR3 is 13 amino acids. Germline V gives CDR1 KGHDR, CDR2 SFDVKD. Trimming removed 9 bases from V and 2 bases from J, with 11 bases in between. CDR3 sequence reads: CATSRGFTDTQYF. The CDR3 DNA follows: TGTGCCACCTCGAGAGGGTTCACAGATACGCAGTATTTT.

V and J are TRBV7-8 and TRBJ1-5; 9 nucleotides line up with TRBD1. CDR1 and CDR2 (germline): SGHVS, FQNEAQ. The CDR3 has 16 amino acids. Trimming took 6 bases from V and 6 from J; bases not matched to a gene: 12. The CDR3 DNA follows: TGTGCCAGCAGTCAGGCGGGACAGGGATTTAGTCAGCCCCAGCATTTT. The encoded protein is CASSQAGQGFSQPQHF.

The chain combines TRBV18 with TRBJ2-6; a weak D match, TRBD2 (6 bases). V lost 3 bases and J 0 bases, leaving 15 bases between the germline ends. Germline loops: CDR1 KGHSH, CDR2 LQKENI. The CDR3 totals 18 residues. This chain's CDR3 is CASSPPGPGSSGANVLTF. CDR3 nucleotides: TGTGCCAGCTCACCCCCGGGACCCGGGAGCTCTGGGGCCAACGTCCTGACTTTC.

The chain combines TRBV7-9 with TRBJ2-5, with D uncertain. In germline, CDR1 is SEHNR, CDR2 FQNEAQ (reference sequence). Trimming took 5 bases from V and 0 from J, leaving 4 bases between them. The length of the CDR3 is 12 residues. CDR3 DNA: TGTGCCAGCAGCCAAAACCAAGAGACCCAGTACTTC. Translating gives CASSQNQETQYF.

The chain is built from TRBV3-1 (or the pseudogene TRBV3-2) and TRBJ1-4; no definite D call. This CDR3 contains 15 residues. Deletions cut 0 bases from V and 5 bases from J, with 10 bases between. CDR1 and CDR2 (germline): LGHDT, YNNKEL (reference sequence). CDR3 region: CASSQEIQKNEKLFF. As DNA, the CDR3 is TGTGCCAGCAGCCAAGAGATACAAAAAAATGAAAAACTGTTTTTT.

This clone was detected a few times. V is TRBV2 and J is TRBJ1-6; no clear D. V was pared by 8 bases and J by 6 bases, with 11 bases between. The germline V gene encodes CDR1 SNHLY and CDR2 FYNNEI. This CDR3 is 13 amino acids long. The CDR3 nucleotides are TGTGCCAGCGCCGCCACCCTTAATTCACCCCTCCACTTT. Its protein product is CASAATLNSPLHF.

The chain recombines TRBV30 with TRBJ2-3; 10 bases line up with TRBD2. The CDR3 is 13 amino acids. CDR1 is GTSNPN, CDR2 SVGIG, per germline (reference sequence). J lost 3 bases, V lost 4 bases, and 1 base had no gene match. CDR3 nucleotide sequence: TGTGCCTGGACTAGCGGGAGAACAGATACGCAGTATTTT. Protein product: CAWTSGRTDTQYF.

The rearrangement links TRBV3-1 (or the pseudogene TRBV3-2) to TRBJ1-3; D ambiguous. The CDR3 consists of 14 residues. V was pared by 2 bases and J by 3 bases, with 8 bases between. CDR1 LGHDT and CDR2 YNNKEL come from the germline V gene (reference sequence). The CDR3, as DNA: TGTGCCAGCAGCCAATTCGGAGGTGGAAACACCATATATTTT. Amino acid sequence: CASSQFGGGNTIYF.

In DNA form, the CDR3 reads TGTGCCAGCAGTGTGTCCAGCAATCAGCCCCAGCATTTT. This translates into CASSVSSNQPQHF. V gene TRBV2 combines with J gene TRBJ1-5; D unclear. Germline CDR1 reads SNHLY; CDR2 reads FYNNEI. This CDR3 has 13 residues. Trimming shortened V by 4 bases and J by 1 base, and 5 bases separated the two germline ends.

The chain has TRBV5-5 and TRBJ1-4, with TRBD1 matching over 9 bases. Germline values: CDR1 SGHKS, CDR2 YYEKEE (reference sequence). The CDR3 loop spans 15 amino acids. With V trimmed by 4 bases and J by 7 bases, 8 bases remained unmatched. This CDR3 reads CASSKTGGASEKLFF. As DNA, the CDR3 is TGTGCCAGCAGCAAAACAGGGGGCGCGAGTGAAAAACTGTTTTTT. Full variable domain (outside the CDR3, taken from reference TRBV5-5 and TRBJ1-4): DAGVTQSPTHLIKTRGQQVTLRCSPISGHKSVSWYQQVLGQGPQFIFQYYEKEERGRGNFPDRFSARQFPNYSSELNVNALLLGDSALYLCASSKTGGASEKLFFGSGTQLSVL.

This rearrangement joins TRBV7-8 to TRBJ2-7; unclear D gene. CDR3 length equals 15 residues. Germline V lookup: CDR1 SGHVS, CDR2 FQNEAQ. The V end lost 2 bases, the J end lost 0 bases, and 11 bases lay between the germline ends. CDR3: CASSLSGSSSYEQYF. DNA for the CDR3: TGTGCCAGCAGCTTAAGTGGGTCGAGCTCCTACGAGCAGTACTTC.

The chain couples TRBV5-1 to TRBJ2-3; D ambiguous. This CDR3 region has 12 residues. Between the trimmed V and J ends, which lost 0 bases and 6 bases, there was a span of 5 bases. Looked up from germline, CDR1 is SGHRS and CDR2 is YFSETQ. Written as DNA, the CDR3 is TGCGCCAGCAGCTTGGTGGCGGATACGCAGTATTTT. Its protein product is CASSLVADTQYF.

This clone was detected a few times. V gene TRBV7-9 combines with J gene TRBJ1-2; no firm D call. The CDR3 is 13 residues long. The germline V and J ends were trimmed by 1 base and 6 bases, with 9 bases remaining between them. CDR1 and CDR2 (germline): SEHNR, FQNEAQ (reference sequence). The CDR3 here is CASSLVVGNGYTF. The CDR3 nucleotides read TGTGCCAGCAGCTTAGTGGTGGGGAATGGCTACACCTTC. Drawing the rest from reference TRBV7-9 and TRBJ1-2, the complete variable domain is DTGVSQNPRHKITKRGQNVTFRCDPISEHNRLYWYRQTLGQGPEFLTYFQNEAQLEKSRLLSDRFSAERPKGSFSTLEIQRTEQGDSAMYLCASSLVVGNGYTFGSGTRLTVV.

This clone has a handful of counts. The chain employs TRBV9 and TRBJ2-1; D uncertain. Per the germline V gene, CDR1 is SGDLS and CDR2 is YYNGEE. The V end lost 0 bases, the J end lost 6 bases, and 7 bases lay between the germline ends. The CDR3 runs 13 residues. The DNA of the CDR3 is TGTGCCAGCAGCGTAGACTACAGCAATGAGCAGTTCTTC. It translates to CASSVDYSNEQFF.

This rearrangement joins TRBV9 to TRBJ2-7; 10 bases map to TRBD2. Per germline, CDR1 SGDLS and CDR2 YYNGEE. The CDR3 length is 17 residues. With V trimmed by 4 bases and J by 4 bases, 14 bases remained unmatched. This CDR3 reads CASSHNPTGTSEYEQYF. The CDR3 nucleotides read TGTGCCAGCAGCCACAACCCTACCGGGACTAGCGAATACGAGCAGTACTTC.

V is TRBV5-4 and J is TRBJ1-1, with 7 bases fitting TRBD1. With 6 bases clipped from V and 3 bases from J, the junction kept 11 bases outside the gene matches. Germline V gene lookup returns CDR1 SGHNT and CDR2 YYREEE (reference sequence). CDR3 length: 15 amino acids. CDR3 region: CASTNLTGWDTEAFF. Written as DNA, the CDR3 is TGTGCCAGCACCAACCTGACAGGGTGGGACACTGAAGCTTTCTTT. The entire variable domain, with the rest obtained from reference TRBV5-4 and TRBJ1-1, is as follows: ETGVTQSPTHLIKTRGQQVTLRCSSQSGHNTVSWYQQALGQGPQFIFQYYREEENGRGNFPPRFSGLQFPNYSSELNVNALELDDSALYLCASTNLTGWDTEAFFGQGTRLTVV.

This clone was picked up a small number of times. V gene TRBV5-4 combines with J gene TRBJ2-1; D possibly corresponds to TRBD2 (6 bases). Trimming took off 0 bases at V and 0 bases at J, with 13 bases between the two ends. This CDR3 has 17 amino acids. CDR1 and CDR2 (germline): SGHNT, YYREEE (reference sequence). CDR3 coding DNA: TGTGCCAGCAGCTTGGACCCGACTAGGGGCTCCTACAATGAGCAGTTCTTC. It yields the protein CASSLDPTRGSYNEQFF.

The J gene is TRBJ2-7, the V gene TRBV5-6; 7 bases agree with TRBD2. Trimming took 0 bases from V and 5 from J; bases not matched to a gene: 14. The CDR3 length is 17 residues. Germline CDR1 reads SGHDT; CDR2 reads YYEEEE. CDR3 in DNA: TGTGCCAGCAGCTTGGACTACGGGATAATGGGGGGGAACGAGCAGTACTTC. Protein sequence: CASSLDYGIMGGNEQYF.

The chain couples TRBV24-1 to TRBJ2-1; perhaps TRBD2 as D (5 bases). Trimming removed 3 bases from V and 7 bases from J, with 21 bases in between. CDR3 size: 17 residues. Per the germline V gene, CDR1 is KGHDR and CDR2 is SFDVKD. The DNA of the CDR3 is TGTGCCACCAGTGATCCCCGATCCGGGATAGGGTGGAATGAGCAGTTCTTC. It specifies CATSDPRSGIGWNEQFF.

The V gene is TRBV25-1, the J gene TRBJ1-2, with D perhaps TRBD1 (5 bases). The CDR3 spans 14 residues. V lost 4 bases to trimming and J lost 3 bases, with 12 bases between them. Germline V gene sequence: CDR1 MGHDK, CDR2 SYGVNS. CDR3 protein: CASSGGYLHYGYTF. The CDR3 DNA reads TGTGCCAGCAGTGGGGGGTATCTCCACTATGGCTACACCTTC.

The chain is built from TRBV6-4 and TRBJ2-2; D not resolved. Trimming cost V 0 bases and J 4 bases, with 3 bases left between them. Looked up from germline, CDR1 is MRHNA and CDR2 is SNTAGT. The CDR3 is 13 amino acids. The CDR3 loop is CASSDSGTGELFF. CDR3 nucleotides: TGTGCCAGCAGTGACTCGGGCACCGGGGAGCTGTTTTTT.

V is TRBV18 and J is TRBJ1-2; 7 bases map to TRBD1. Germline V gene data show CDR1 as KGHSH and CDR2 as LQKENI. The CDR3 length is 16 residues. V trimming: 0 bases; J trimming: 7 bases; junction bases outside the gene matches: 11. This CDR3 is CASSPPTQRGGSGYTF. In DNA, the CDR3 is TGTGCCAGCTCACCACCAACGCAAAGAGGGGGCTCTGGCTACACCTTC.

This rearrangement joins TRBV27 to TRBJ2-1; TRBD2 aligns across 9 bases. The germline CDR1 and CDR2 sequences are MNHEY and SMNVEV (reference sequence). V lost 7 bases, J lost 2 bases, and 6 bases stayed unmatched. This CDR3 region has 15 residues. The CDR3 is CASNLAGRTYNEQFF. CDR3 nucleotides: TGTGCCAGCAACCTAGCGGGGAGAACCTACAATGAGCAGTTCTTC.

This chain connects TRBV13 to TRBJ2-6; D uncertain. CDR3 size: 13 residues. V was clipped by 7 bases and J by 0 bases, with 4 bases between them. Looked up from germline, CDR1 is PRHDT and CDR2 is FYEKMQ (reference sequence). This CDR3 reads CASKHSGANVLTF. The CDR3 DNA reads as TGTGCCAGCAAGCACTCTGGGGCCAACGTCCTGACTTTC. Full variable domain (rest looked up from reference TRBV13 and TRBJ2-6): AAGVIQSPRHLIKEKRETATLKCYPIPRHDTVYWYQQGPGQDPQFLISFYEKMQSDKGSIPDRFSAQQFSDYHSELNMSSLELGDSALYFCASKHSGANVLTFGAGSRLTVL.

V gene TRBV28 combines with J gene TRBJ1-5, with 9 nucleotides matching TRBD1. CDR1 and CDR2 (germline): MDHEN, SYDVKM. With 6 bases clipped from V and 6 bases from J, the junction kept 12 bases outside the gene matches. The CDR3 is made up of 16 amino acids. The CDR3 nucleotides are TGTGCCAGCAGGCCGCCGGGACAGGGAATTGGTCAGCCCCAGCATTTT. This gives the protein CASRPPGQGIGQPQHF. Together with reference TRBV28 and TRBJ1-5, the CDR3 gives the full variable domain: DVKVTQSSRYLVKRTGEKVFLECVQDMDHENMFWYRQDPGLGLRLIYFSYDVKMKEKGDIPEGYSVSREKKERFSLILESASTNQTSMYLCASRPPGQGIGQPQHFGDGTRLSIL.

The J gene is TRBJ2-7, the V gene TRBV24-1; no clear D gene. This CDR3 spans 13 amino acids. CDR1 is KGHDR and CDR2 is SFDVKD in the germline V gene. V lost 3 bases and J 3 bases, leaving 8 bases between the germline ends. The CDR3 DNA follows: TGTGCCACCAGTGATCCGAATAACTACGAGCAGTACTTC. The encoded protein is CATSDPNNYEQYF.

The chain carries TRBV2 and TRBJ1-5, with no clear D. The CDR3 has 14 amino acids. CDR1 and CDR2 (germline): SNHLY, FYNNEI. The ends were cut back, 0 bases at V and 1 base at J, with 4 bases in the middle. CDR3 sequence (DNA): TGTGCCAGCAGTGAAGCTCCCAGCAATCAGCCCCAGCATTTT. It translates to CASSEAPSNQPQHF.

This clone was seen more than once but under ten times. The chain joins TRBV28 to TRBJ2-7; 8 positions match TRBD1. Germline values: CDR1 MDHEN, CDR2 SYDVKM. The CDR3 extends over 15 amino acids. V dropped 5 bases and J dropped 1; count of bases not matched to a gene: 7. As DNA, the CDR3 is TGTGCCAGCAGTAAGACAGGGGCCCTTTCCTACGAGCAGTACTTC. The encoded protein is CASSKTGALSYEQYF.

The chain joins TRBV6-5 to TRBJ1-5; perhaps TRBD1 as D (5 bases). CDR1 and CDR2 (germline): MNHEY, SVGAGI. The CDR3 extends over 13 amino acids. Trimming stripped 10 bases from V and 5 bases from J, with 15 bases between. DNA for the CDR3: TGTGCCACTCGGGAGGGGTTTTATCAGCCCCAGCATTTT. Protein product: CATREGFYQPQHF.